This TCR beta chain was identified in a study of blood T cell repertoires in COVID-19. Study summary: In each case, the material was cDNA or gDNA derived from T cells, B-cell-depleted T cells, or PBMCs.

Methods used by the authors: Amplified reference gene primers provided the basis for estimating nucleated cell counts. The table came from immunoSEQ multiplex PCR; TCRdb's copy has only in-frame clones and leaves some out. D and trimming were read from the DNA, whereas the V and J calls and clone size are those reported in that table. This table holds some 180,000 clones, 79% found once. This clone appeared a few times. The junction had 8 bases not matched to a gene; V was cut back by 5 bases and J by 3 bases. CDR3 length: 16 amino acids. Germline-derived CDR1 and CDR2 are MNHEY and SVGEGT. The clonotype originates from a woman in her seventies in a cohort exposed to, infected with or recovered from COVID-19 (not recorded which). The sequenced material came from PBMCs or T cells enriched from blood (not recorded which). The chain recombines TRBV6-2 or TRBV6-3 with TRBJ1-5; 9 bases align to TRBD1. For the CDR3, the DNA is TGTGCCAGCAGTCGAAGGACAGGGGCGACCAATCAGCCCCAGCATTTT. It is translated as CASSRRTGATNQPQHF.